The table lists the clone carrying this T cell receptor beta chain with a count of one. The data were obtained in a study of cytomegalovirus exposure and HLA in healthy donors. Primers: 60 Vbeta forward and 13 Jbeta reverse. Clones were sequenced by immunoSEQ multiplex PCR, and TCRdb holds only the in-frame ones, with some missing. The sample shows 150,000 to 180,000 clones, around 80% of them seen only once. This CDR3 has 15 amino acids. V trimming: 1 base; J trimming: 8 bases; junction bases outside the gene matches: 8. Germline V gives CDR1 SGHRS, CDR2 YFSETQ. The chain joins TRBV5-1 to TRBJ2-1; TRBD2 agrees at 8 bases. The receptor's source is a woman aged 40 to 50 in good health and CMV-seronegative. Sample: PBMCs. CDR3 DNA sequence: TGCGCCAGCAGCTTGAACGGGGGGGGCAGCGATGAGCAGTTCTTC. Translating it yields CASSLNGGGSDEQFF.